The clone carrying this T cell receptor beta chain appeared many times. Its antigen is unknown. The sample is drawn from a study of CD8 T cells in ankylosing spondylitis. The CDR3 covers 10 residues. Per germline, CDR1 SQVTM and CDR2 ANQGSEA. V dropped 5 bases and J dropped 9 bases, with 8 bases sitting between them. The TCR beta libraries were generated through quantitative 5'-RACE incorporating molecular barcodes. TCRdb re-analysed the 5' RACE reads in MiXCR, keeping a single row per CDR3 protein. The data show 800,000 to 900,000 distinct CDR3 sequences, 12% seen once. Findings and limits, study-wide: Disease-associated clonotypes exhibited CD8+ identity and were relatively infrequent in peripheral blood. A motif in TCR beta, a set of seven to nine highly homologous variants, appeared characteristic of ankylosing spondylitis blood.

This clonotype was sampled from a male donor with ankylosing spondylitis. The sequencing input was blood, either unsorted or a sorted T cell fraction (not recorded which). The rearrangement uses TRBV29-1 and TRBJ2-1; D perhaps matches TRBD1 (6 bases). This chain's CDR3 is CSVTGSEQFF. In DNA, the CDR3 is TGCAGCGTTACAGGGTCTGAGCAGTTCTTC.